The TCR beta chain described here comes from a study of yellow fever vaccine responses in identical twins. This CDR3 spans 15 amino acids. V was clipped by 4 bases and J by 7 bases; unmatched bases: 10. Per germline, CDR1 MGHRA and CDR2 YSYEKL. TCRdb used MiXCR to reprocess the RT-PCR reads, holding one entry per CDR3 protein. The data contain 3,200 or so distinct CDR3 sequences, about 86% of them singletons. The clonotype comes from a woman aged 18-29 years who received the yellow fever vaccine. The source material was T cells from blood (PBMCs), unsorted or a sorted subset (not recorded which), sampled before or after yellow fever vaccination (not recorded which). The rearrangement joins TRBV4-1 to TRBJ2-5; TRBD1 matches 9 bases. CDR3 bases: TGCGCCAGCAGCCTATTAAGACAGGGGGAGACGACCCAGTACTTC. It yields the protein CASSLLRQGETTQYF.